This paragraph covers one TCR beta chain sequence. The sample comes from a study of blood T cell repertoires in COVID-19. Measured with immunoSEQ multiplex PCR; TCRdb has only the in-frame clones, and not every one. The sample comprises about 270,000 clones, 86% of which are singletons, and around 9% rests with the top ten. CDR1 is MNHEY, CDR2 SVGAGI, per germline. This CDR3 is 16 amino acids long. Trimming left V 0 bases short and J 0 bases short, with 9 bases between. The chain recombines TRBV6-5 with TRBJ2-4; D remains ambiguous. The sequenced sample consisted of peripheral blood. The receptor's source is a man between 35 and 55 years old with active or convalescent COVID-19. The CDR3 here is CASSYSSSLAKNIQYF. Written as DNA, the CDR3 is TGTGCCAGCAGTTACTCCTCCAGTTTAGCCAAAAACATTCAGTACTTC.